These 24 T cell receptor beta chains originate from one sample sequenced in a study of T cell repertoires in cytomegalovirus infection. TCRdb re-derived calls from the reads in MiXCR, one entry per CDR3 protein. The data hold 700,000 to 950,000 distinct CDR3 sequences, with 32% observed a single time. These receptors' antigens are unknown. The sequencing here drew on cultured CD8+ T cells from PBMCs, taken from culture after CMV antigen stimulation. These receptors all come from a human donor in good health (CMV status not recorded). Some clones in this sample may be carry-over from other donors' samples.

This clonotype is termed medium-sized. The chain is built from TRBV7-8 and TRBJ2-7; the D is unclear. CDR1 is SGHVS, CDR2 FQNEAQ, per germline. Trimming shortened V by 4 bases and J by 6 bases, and 25 bases separated the two germline ends. The CDR3 totals 17 residues. CDR3 protein: CASSSRKALNRPSEQYV. The DNA for the CDR3 is TGTGCCAGCAGCTCAAGAAAAGCATTAAACAGACCCTCCGAGCAGTACGTC.

This clonotype was seen a few times. V usage is TRBV29-1 and J usage is TRBJ2-7, with D perhaps matching TRBD1 (5 bases). The V end lost 7 bases, the J end lost 3 bases, and 16 bases lay between the germline ends. The germline V gene has CDR1 SQVTM and CDR2 ANQGSEA. The CDR3 length is 13 residues. For the CDR3, the DNA is TGCAGCGCCTTCCTCCCAGGGTACTACGAGCAGTACGTC. Its protein product is CSAFLPGYYEQYV.

This clonotype showed up just a few times. This chain joins TRBV7-6 and TRBJ1-1; D gene ambiguous. Per germline, CDR1 SGHVS and CDR2 FNYEAQ. The V end lost 2 bases, the J end lost 6 bases, and 13 bases lay between the germline ends. The CDR3 extends over 14 amino acids. The DNA for the CDR3 is TGTGCCAGCAGCTTAAGGTTCGAGGGTTCTGAAGCTTTCTTT. As protein: CASSLRFEGSEAFF.

The chain is built from TRBV29-1 and TRBJ1-2, with D unclear. V dropped 0 bases and J dropped 0 bases, with 11 bases sitting between them. The CDR3 totals 15 residues. Germline loops: CDR1 SQVTM, CDR2 ANQGSEA. As DNA, the CDR3 is TGCAGCGTTGAAGATAGGGTTGCAACTAACTATGGCTACACCTTC. It yields the protein CSVEDRVATNYGYTF.

This clonotype was seen many times. The V call is TRBV25-1, the J call TRBJ1-5; D unclear. The ends were cut back, 0 bases at V and 6 bases at J, with 21 bases in the middle. This CDR3 comprises 18 residues. Germline loops: CDR1 MGHDK, CDR2 SYGVNS. This CDR3 is CASSEYYRERRAGQPQHF. CDR3 nucleotide sequence: TGTGCCAGCAGTGAATATTATAGGGAGAGAAGGGCGGGTCAGCCCCAGCATTTT.

J is TRBJ2-7 and V is TRBV5-6; no definite D call. Trimming took off 3 bases at V and 4 bases at J, with 11 bases between the two ends. Germline V gene sequence: CDR1 SGHDT, CDR2 YYEEEE. This CDR3 spans 13 amino acids. CDR3 region: CASSSGAGYEQYF. CDR3 nucleotide sequence: TGTGCCAGCAGCTCCGGAGCTGGGTACGAGCAGTACTTC.

J is TRBJ2-3 and V is TRBV15; 9 positions match TRBD1. After removal of 3 bases from V and 2 bases from J, the junction contained 3 bases not matched to a gene. Germline V gives CDR1 LNHNV, CDR2 YYDKDF (reference sequence). The CDR3 sequence is 15 residues long. CDR3 region: CATSSRDRDTDTQYF. The CDR3 DNA reads as TGTGCCACCAGCAGCCGGGACAGGGACACAGATACGCAGTATTTT.

The rearrangement uses TRBV19 and TRBJ1-5; D may be TRBD1 (6 bases). Trimming left V 4 bases short and J 0 bases short, with 10 bases between. Germline lookup yields CDR1 LNHDA and CDR2 SQIVND (reference sequence). CDR3 length equals 15 residues. CDR3 sequence: CASSTRTDSNQPQHF. The CDR3 bases are TGTGCCAGTAGTACCCGGACAGATAGCAATCAGCCCCAGCATTTT.

In DNA form, the CDR3 reads TGTGCCAGCAGTCGTCCCCACATGAGCTCCTACAATGAGCAGTTCTTC. It translates to CASSRPHMSSYNEQFF. This chain links TRBV12-3 or TRBV12-4 with TRBJ2-1; D is unclear. The CDR3 is 16 residues long. The V end lost 5 bases, the J end lost 0 bases, and 14 bases lay between the germline ends.

The chain is built from TRBV28 and TRBJ1-2; 11 bases line up with TRBD1. V was clipped by 3 bases and J by 3 bases; unmatched bases: 12. The CDR3 has 18 amino acids. Germline V gene lookup returns CDR1 MDHEN and CDR2 SYDVKM. The CDR3, as DNA: TGTGCCAGCAGTTTCGGGACAGGGGGAATAGGGCCTGACTATGGCTACACCTTC. Its translation: CASSFGTGGIGPDYGYTF.

The sample holds many counts of this clonotype. This chain links TRBV10-3 with TRBJ1-3; D unresolved. This CDR3 has 14 amino acids. Germline V lookup: CDR1 ENHRY, CDR2 SYGVKD. V was cut by 6 bases and J by 3 bases, with 12 bases left in between. CDR3 sequence: CAISSDVNGNTIYF. In DNA, the CDR3 is TGTGCCATCAGCAGCGACGTGAATGGAAACACCATATATTTT.

The table lists this clonotype with a few counts. This chain links TRBV4-1 with TRBJ2-1; 9 bases map to TRBD2. Germline values: CDR1 MGHRA, CDR2 YSYEKL. Unmatched junction bases numbered 13, after V lost 7 bases and J lost 9 bases. The CDR3 consists of 15 residues. In nucleotides, the CDR3 is TGCGCCAGCACCCTAGGGGCGGGGGGGATAGGTGAGCAGTTCTTC. It yields the protein CASTLGAGGIGEQFF.

J is TRBJ2-7 and V is TRBV19; D remains unclear. This CDR3 comprises 12 residues. Trimming shortened V by 6 bases and J by 2 bases, and 8 bases separated the two germline ends. Germline V CDR1 and CDR2: LNHDA, SQIVND (reference sequence). This CDR3 reads CASSGTPYEQYF. The CDR3 DNA follows: TGTGCCAGTAGCGGCACCCCCTACGAGCAGTACTTC.

The CDR3 nucleotides read TGTGCCAGCTCCCTCGGACACGGGAGTGGGAATGAGCAGTTCTTC. The encoded protein is CASSLGHGSGNEQFF. The chain couples TRBV18 to TRBJ2-1; D is possibly TRBD2 (6 bases). Per germline, CDR1 KGHSH and CDR2 LQKENI. The length of the CDR3 is 15 residues. The germline V and J ends were trimmed by 6 bases and 7 bases, with 19 bases remaining between them.

The V call is TRBV7-9, the J call TRBJ2-7, with 9 nucleotides matching TRBD1. J gave up 0 bases and V 4 bases, and 4 bases lay outside the gene matches. The CDR3 covers 15 residues. The germline V gene encodes CDR1 SEHNR and CDR2 FQNEAQ (reference sequence). In nucleotides, the CDR3 is TGTGCCAGCAGCTCTGACAGGGGGTACTCCTACGAGCAGTACTTC. Protein: CASSSDRGYSYEQYF.

The V gene is TRBV9, the J gene TRBJ1-2; maybe TRBD1 (6 bases). V gave up 1 base and J gave up 7 bases, with 11 bases separating them. CDR1 is SGDLS, CDR2 YYNGEE, per germline. There are 13 residues in the CDR3. The CDR3 reads CASSVSGGGGYTF. The DNA for the CDR3 is TGTGCCAGCAGCGTATCTGGGGGCGGTGGCTACACCTTC.

At least ten counts were recorded for this clonotype. The chain uses TRBV11-3 and TRBJ2-2; 10 bases fit TRBD1. The germline V gene has CDR1 SGHNT and CDR2 YENEEA. CDR3 length: 16 amino acids. V trimming: 5 bases; J trimming: 7 bases; junction bases outside the gene matches: 10. CDR3 protein: CASSGRDRGRFGELFF. The CDR3 nucleotides read TGTGCCAGCAGCGGAAGGGACAGGGGTAGATTCGGGGAGCTGTTTTTT.

Points on this clonotype: An end of the junction does not agree with germline; a read error may underlie this. This chain links TRBV12-3 or TRBV12-4 with TRBJ2-1, with D perhaps TRBD1 or TRBD2 (5 bases each). CDR3 length equals 15 residues. The CDR3 loop reads CTSSSGAARVNEQFF. The CDR3 DNA sequence: TGTACCAGCAGTTCCGGGGCAGCTCGCGTTAATGAGCAGTTCTTC.

V usage is TRBV4-1 and J usage is TRBJ2-4; the D is unclear. Deletions cut 0 bases from V and 6 bases from J, with 15 bases between. Per germline, CDR1 MGHRA and CDR2 YSYEKL. There are 16 residues in the CDR3. CDR3 nucleotide sequence: TGCGCCAGCAGCCAAGATGATGGGGATTCGATAAACATTCAGTACTTC. It encodes CASSQDDGDSINIQYF.

This clonotype was found a few times. The chain couples TRBV5-1 to TRBJ2-1; 9 bases line up with TRBD1. Germline V CDR1 and CDR2: SGHRS, YFSETQ. The ends lost 7 bases at V and 4 bases at J; junction bases unmatched: 3. The CDR3 length is 13 residues. CDR3 protein: CASGTGLYNEQFF. CDR3 bases: TGCGCCAGCGGGACAGGGCTTTACAATGAGCAGTTCTTC.

This clonotype was observed many times. The chain employs TRBV19 and TRBJ1-2, with D unresolved. CDR3 length: 16 amino acids. Germline loops: CDR1 LNHDA, CDR2 SQIVND (reference sequence). Trimming removed 5 bases from V and 8 bases from J, with 24 bases in between. Here the CDR3 DNA reads TGTGCCAGTAGTTACACATTCCCGGACCCATTCGGAGGCTACACCTTC. Protein product: CASSYTFPDPFGGYTF.

This clonotype came up many times. The genes are TRBV5-4 and TRBJ2-2; TRBD1 matches 7 bases. Germline trimming cut 3 bases from V and 8 bases from J; bases unmatched to any gene: 10. Germline V gene lookup returns CDR1 SGHNT and CDR2 YYREEE (reference sequence). The CDR3 is made up of 15 amino acids. The CDR3 loop reads CASSSSDRLRGELFF. CDR3 bases: TGTGCCAGCAGCTCATCGGACAGGTTGAGAGGGGAGCTGTTTTTT.

This clonotype appeared a few times. This chain connects TRBV7-6 to TRBJ2-1, with 8 bases that match TRBD1. Germline CDR1 and CDR2: SGHVS and FNYEAQ. CDR3 length equals 15 residues. J gave up 4 bases and V 5 bases, and 7 bases lay outside the gene matches. The CDR3 region has the DNA TGTGCCAGCAGCAAAACAGGGGGTGTGTACAATGAGCAGTTCTTC. Its translation is CASSKTGGVYNEQFF. Variable domain in full (rest from reference TRBV7-6 and TRBJ2-1): GAGVSQSPRYKVTKRGQDVALRCDPISGHVSLYWYRQALGQGPEFLTYFNYEAQQDKSGLPNDRFSAERPEGSISTLTIQRTEQRDSAMYRCASSKTGGVYNEQFFGPGTRLTVL.

This chain connects TRBV27 to TRBJ2-5; 9 bases are shared with TRBD2. CDR3 size: 14 residues. V shed 2 bases and J 5 bases; nucleotides not matched to a gene: 3. The germline gives CDR1 MNHEY, CDR2 SMNVEV (reference sequence). CDR3 DNA sequence: TGTGCCAGCAGTTTAGGGACTAGCTCGGAGACCCAGTACTTC. Its protein is CASSLGTSSETQYF.